The 5 T cell receptor beta chains in this list originate from one sample, sequenced in a study of cytomegalovirus exposure and HLA in healthy donors. PCR employed 60 Vbeta and 13 Jbeta primers. Only in-frame clones appear in the TCRdb table, and some are missing; sequencing was by immunoSEQ multiplex PCR. The sample includes more than 85,000 clones, about three quarters seen only once; the top ten take approximately 5.1%. Sequencing was carried out using PBMCs. The source is a male donor in good health and CMV-seronegative.

This chain connects TRBV7-2 to TRBJ2-2; no clear D. Germline loops: CDR1 SGHTA, CDR2 FQGNSA. V lost 2 bases and J 6 bases, leaving 7 bases between the germline ends. The length of the CDR3 is 13 residues. CDR3 DNA sequence: TGTGCCAGCAGCTTAAGTGGGCCCGGGGAGCTGTTTTTT. It codes for CASSLSGPGELFF.

CDR3 DNA: TGTGCCAGCAGTGAAGTGGTCAGGGTGGTCGATGGCTACACCTTC. This encodes CASSEVVRVVDGYTF. The V and J genes are TRBV6-1 and TRBJ1-2, with a weak D call TRBD1 (5 bases). The CDR3 sequence is 15 residues long. The germline V gene encodes CDR1 MNHNS and CDR2 SASEGT. Trimming removed 1 base from V and 6 bases from J, with 15 bases in between.

In the case of this clone: The germline gene is not matched at one end of the junction; a read error may be the cause. The rearrangement uses TRBV7-7 and TRBJ2-1; 7 positions agree with TRBD2. The V gene's germline CDR1 is SSHAT and CDR2 FNYEAQ (reference sequence). CDR3 length: 15 amino acids. This CDR3 is CASSFGTTRTDEQFF. CDR3 DNA sequence: TGTGCTAGCAGCTTCGGGACTACCCGGACCGATGAGCAGTTCTTC.

The chain has TRBV19 and TRBJ2-5; possibly TRBD2 for D (6 bases). CDR1 and CDR2 from the germline V gene are LNHDA and SQIVND (reference sequence). This CDR3 region has 14 residues. The V end lost 4 bases, the J end lost 1 base, and 10 bases lay between the germline ends. CDR3 bases: TGTGCCAGTAGTAGGCGGGGAACCCAAGAGACCCAGTACTTC. Encoded protein: CASSRRGTQETQYF.

The chain couples TRBV6-5 to TRBJ2-7; no clear D. The CDR3 consists of 14 residues. CDR1 is MNHEY, CDR2 SVGAGI, per germline. The V gene lost 5 bases and the J gene lost 0 bases, with 11 bases spanning the gap. Here the CDR3 reads CASSHRSRSYEQYF. The CDR3 nucleotides are TGTGCCAGCAGTCACCGTAGCCGCTCCTACGAGCAGTACTTC.